This TCR beta chain originates from a study of T cell responses to AZD1222 COVID-19 vaccine. Germline loops: CDR1 MNHNY, CDR2 SVGAGI (reference sequence). V was trimmed by 3 bases and J by 6 bases, leaving 11 bases between them. The CDR3 length is 13 residues. Assay used: immunoSEQ multiplex PCR; TCRdb lists only in-frame clones, some missing. The sample holds approximately 130,000 clones, roughly nine tenths seen once. As to this clone: The target antigen is unknown.

Whole-study findings and limits: Spike-specific TCRs gained breadth and depth after people received two AZD1222 doses.

The starting material was peripheral blood, obtained 28 days after the second AZD1222 dose. This sequence originates from an adult who received the AZD1222 COVID-19 vaccine. The genes are TRBV6-6 and TRBJ1-2, with D perhaps TRBD1 (6 bases). DNA for the CDR3: TGTGCCAGCAGTTATGACAGGACCAATGGCTACACCTTC. Translated: CASSYDRTNGYTF.